A selection of T cell receptor beta chains follows, all from one sample in a study of neoadjuvant nivolumab and ipilimumab in lung cancer. The method was immunoSEQ multiplex PCR; TCRdb's version includes in-frame clones alone and lacks a portion of them. The data hold approximately 30,000 clones, with 82% observed a single time. The specimen comprised tumor tissue, sampled after neoadjuvant nivolumab, alone or with ipilimumab, at or shortly before surgery. The receptors were sampled from an adult with non-small cell lung cancer. Both conserved end residues are part of each CDR3. Clone size is shown for a subset of rows, as once, few, many or a class of expanded clone.

once,TRBJ2-7,TRBV7-2,CASSSAGLNTDEQYF
NA,TRBJ2-7,TRBV7-7,CASSSTSVPYEQYF
once,TRBJ1-2,TRBV29-1,CSVEGWGGGYTF
NA,TRBJ2-5,TRBV30,CAWSAGTSRKTQYF
NA,TRBJ1-5,TRBV18,CASSPVTGGDQPQHF
few,TRBJ2-1,TRBV5-1,CASSFSGIGNEQFF
NA,TRBJ2-1,TRBV29-1,CSVVSRSFDEQFF
NA,TRBJ1-1,TRBV7-8,CASSLGMANTEAFF
NA,TRBJ2-2,TRBV9,CASSVDFDTGELFF
NA,TRBJ1-5,TRBV5-6,CASSGPGQYSNQPQHF
once,TRBJ2-1,TRBV4-1,CASSLSRQPPPNEQFF
NA,TRBJ2-1,TRBV29-1,CSADPGGGLNEQFF
once,TRBJ1-2,TRBV2,CASSESAVPYGYTF
NA,TRBJ1-1,TRBV20-1,CSVRPGTEAFF
NA,TRBJ2-4,TRBV9,CASSVTGAKNIQYF
NA,TRBJ2-7,TRBV10-2,CASADPTGVFTYEQYF
NA,TRBJ2-3,TRBV29-1,CSVEEGYTQYF
few,TRBJ2-3,TRBV2,CASSREALGGDTQYF
NA,TRBJ2-6,TRBV30,CACKVGSGANVLTF
NA,TRBJ2-3,TRBV7-9,CASRPGGGTDTQYF
NA,TRBJ2-7,TRBV7-6,CASSPREFSYEQYF
NA,TRBJ1-2,TRBV28,CASQGGGYTF
few,TRBJ2-7,TRBV5-1,CASTRGLSSYEQYF
NA,TRBJ1-2,TRBV2,CASSGTGWDGYTF
once,TRBJ2-5,TRBV14,CASSLSSGQETQYF
NA,TRBJ2-3,TRBV5-1,CASSLVTSARREYF
NA,TRBJ1-1,TRBV11-3,CASSLARDRGTEAFF
NA,TRBJ1-2,TRBV6-5,CASSSSTLNYGYTF
NA,TRBJ1-1,TRBV30,CAWDPLGSGEAFF
NA,TRBJ2-7,TRBV7-2,CASSLGTVQYF
NA,TRBJ2-1,TRBV9,CASSAAPGTSGRGYNEQFF